This entry lists 17 T cell receptor beta chains sequenced from one sample in a study of metastatic and nonmetastatic thyroid tumors. Using MiXCR, TCRdb reanalyzed the PCR reads. The sample yields 25,000 to 35,000 clones, just under 25% seen once. No patient received treatment before thyroid surgery. The sample consisted of blood. The receptors shown here come from a female donor with papillary thyroid cancer or a benign thyroid nodule (not recorded which). Some clones in this sample may be carry-over from other donors' samples.

Many counts were recorded for this clone. The chain employs TRBV7-9 and TRBJ1-1; D perhaps matches TRBD1 (5 bases). The CDR3 has 13 amino acids. Germline V lookup: CDR1 SEHNR, CDR2 FQNEAQ (reference sequence). The V end was cut by 5 bases, the J end by 1 base, with 8 bases between. The CDR3 DNA reads TGTGCCAGCAGCGCACAGGAGAACACTGAAGCTTTCTTT. Translation: CASSAQENTEAFF.

This clone was seen at least ten times. The rearrangement uses TRBV5-1 and TRBJ2-1; possible D gene TRBD1, 7 bases. V was pared by 2 bases and J by 10 bases, with 16 bases between. The germline CDR1 and CDR2 sequences are SGHRS and YFSETQ. There are 14 residues in the CDR3. The CDR3, as DNA: TGCGCCAGCAGCTTTCAGGGGGGAGTGGAGGAGCAGTTCTTC. Amino acids: CASSFQGGVEEQFF. Drawing the rest from reference TRBV5-1 and TRBJ2-1, the complete variable domain is KAGVTQTPRYLIKTRGQQVTLSCSPISGHRSVSWYQQTPGQGLQFLFEYFSETQRNKGNFPGRFSGRQFSNSRSEMNVSTLELGDSALYLCASSFQGGVEEQFFGPGTRLTVL.

This clone has a count of ten or more. The genes are TRBV5-1 and TRBJ1-1, with no clear D. Germline assignment: CDR1 SGHRS and CDR2 YFSETQ. The CDR3 consists of 14 residues. Trimming took off 0 bases at V and 1 base at J, with 7 bases between the two ends. The CDR3 region has the DNA TGCGCCAGCAGCTTGGTAGGTGGGAACACTGAAGCTTTCTTT. Residues: CASSLVGGNTEAFF.

The rearrangement joins TRBV18 to TRBJ2-2; D gene ambiguous. The germline gives CDR1 KGHSH, CDR2 LQKENI. This CDR3 has 13 residues. The germline V and J ends were trimmed by 8 bases and 1 base, with 8 bases remaining between them. CDR3 protein: CASPNRNTGELFF. In nucleotides, the CDR3 is TGTGCCAGCCCCAACAGGAACACCGGGGAGCTGTTTTTT.

The gene calls are TRBV18 and TRBJ1-2, with unresolved D. V gave up 2 bases and J gave up 13 bases, with 26 bases separating them. The CDR3 is 16 residues long. Germline V gene sequence: CDR1 KGHSH, CDR2 LQKENI. CDR3 sequence reads: CASSPWLREENYGCTF. CDR3 DNA sequence: TGTGCCAGCTCACCATGGCTTCGAGAGGAGAACTATGGTTGCACCTTC. The entire variable domain, with the rest obtained from reference TRBV18 and TRBJ1-2, is as follows: NAGVMQNPRHLVRRRGQEARLRCSPMKGHSHVYWYRQLPEEGLKFMVYLQKENIIDESGMPKERFSAEFPKEGPSILRIQQVVRGDSAAYFCASSPWLREENYGCTFGSGTRLTVV.

The chain recombines TRBV15 with TRBJ2-6; tentative D call: TRBD2 (6 bases). Germline V gene sequence: CDR1 LNHNV, CDR2 YYDKDF (reference sequence). The CDR3 has 17 residues. Trimming took off 5 bases at V and 3 bases at J, with 17 bases between the two ends. The CDR3 region has the DNA TGTGCCACCAGCTTACGCTCGGGAGACTATGGGGCCAACGTCCTGACTTTC. Translated, it gives CATSLRSGDYGANVLTF.

This clone was counted many times. V and J are TRBV7-2 and TRBJ1-6; no reliable D call. There are 14 residues in the CDR3. Per germline, CDR1 SGHTA and CDR2 FQGNSA. Trimming cost V 4 bases and J 7 bases, with 11 bases left between them. The CDR3 region is CASSSRTGNSPLHF. In DNA, the CDR3 is TGTGCCAGCAGCTCTCGGACGGGAAATTCACCCCTCCACTTT.

The table lists this clone with many counts. This rearrangement joins TRBV20-1 to TRBJ1-6; TRBD1 aligns across 7 bases. V lost 0 bases, J lost 9 bases, and 8 bases stayed unmatched. The CDR3 extends over 15 amino acids. Per the germline V gene, CDR1 is DFQATT and CDR2 is SNEGSKA (reference sequence). In nucleotides, the CDR3 is TGCAGTGCTAGAGATCCTGTGGCAGGGGGTTCACCCCTCCACTTT. It is translated as CSARDPVAGGSPLHF.

This chain joins TRBV12-3 or TRBV12-4 and TRBJ1-1; no firm D call. This CDR3 spans 12 amino acids. The V gene lost 8 bases and the J gene lost 4 bases, with 11 bases spanning the gap. CDR3 nucleotide sequence: TGTGCCAGCCAAGGAAGCCCCACTGAAGCTTTCTTT. Translation gives CASQGSPTEAFF.

There are many counts of this clone. This rearrangement joins TRBV18 to TRBJ2-1, with 8 bases aligning to TRBD2. The germline V gene encodes CDR1 KGHSH and CDR2 LQKENI. The V gene end was trimmed by 3 bases and the J gene end by 7 bases; junction bases not matched to a gene: 14. The CDR3 length is 17 residues. In DNA form, the CDR3 reads TGTGCCAGCTCACCGATAGCGGGACCGGGGGTTTGGAATGAGCAGTTCTTC. The encoded protein is CASSPIAGPGVWNEQFF.

In its sample, this clone is medium-sized. J is TRBJ2-7 and V is TRBV6-1; D possibly corresponds to TRBD1 (8 bases). CDR3 length equals 15 residues. Between the trimmed V and J ends, which lost 5 bases and 6 bases, there was a span of 20 bases. The germline V gene has CDR1 MNHNS and CDR2 SASEGT. CDR3 nucleotide sequence: TGTGCCAGCAGTACCGGGTCAACAGGGGGGGCCGAGCAGTACTTC. Translated, it gives CASSTGSTGGAEQYF.

This chain uses TRBV7-8 with TRBJ2-1, with a weak D call TRBD2 (5 bases). Trimming stripped 1 base from V and 16 bases from J, with 14 bases between. The CDR3 contains 12 residues. Germline V lookup: CDR1 SGHVS, CDR2 FQNEAQ. The CDR3 is CASSLGPERIFF. CDR3 nucleotides: TGTGCCAGCAGCTTAGGGCCGGAGCGGATATTCTTC.

This clone has at least ten counts. CDR3 DNA: TGTGCCAGCAGCCAGCGGACTAGCGGGCCTTTGGACGAGCAGTACTTC. Translated, it gives CASSQRTSGPLDEQYF. The rearrangement links TRBV4-2 to TRBJ2-7; the match to TRBD2 covers 11 bases. V shed 3 bases, J shed 5 bases, and the junction held 9 bases outside the gene matches. This CDR3 spans 16 amino acids. Germline CDR1 and CDR2: LGHNA and YNFKEQ.

By share, this clone counts as medium-sized. The rearrangement uses TRBV28 and TRBJ1-3, with D perhaps TRBD1 (5 bases). V was pared by 2 bases and J by 0 bases, with 11 bases between. CDR1 and CDR2 from the germline V gene are MDHEN and SYDVKM. The CDR3 is made up of 16 amino acids. As DNA, the CDR3 is TGTGCCAGCAGTTTAGGGGCAGGGCACTCTGGAAACACCATATATTTT. It yields the protein CASSLGAGHSGNTIYF.

This clone is judged medium-sized. The rearrangement joins TRBV28 to TRBJ2-7; 7 nucleotides align to TRBD2. This CDR3 contains 14 residues. Germline values: CDR1 MDHEN, CDR2 SYDVKM. The J segment lost 2 bases and the V segment lost 7 bases, leaving 8 bases of the junction unmatched. The CDR3 DNA sequence: TGTGCCAGCACCATTCACAGCGGGACCTACGAGCAGTACTTC. It codes for CASTIHSGTYEQYF.

This clone was seen repeatedly, ten times or more. V and J are TRBV5-6 and TRBJ1-4, with TRBD1 matching 8 bases. Germline-derived CDR1 and CDR2 are SGHDT and YYEEEE. V was pared by 3 bases and J by 6 bases, with 4 bases of the junction left unmatched. The CDR3 covers 14 residues. The CDR3 bases are TGTGCCAGCAGCTGGACAGGGCCCCATGAAAAACTGTTTTTT. Protein sequence: CASSWTGPHEKLFF.

Comments on this clone: The same CDR3 can be traced to other DNA sequences in this sample. V usage is TRBV5-1 and J usage is TRBJ2-7; 7 bases align to TRBD1. In germline, CDR1 is SGHRS, CDR2 YFSETQ. V lost 4 bases, J lost 1 base, and 8 bases stayed unmatched. CDR3 size: 15 residues. CDR3 sequence reads: CASSGGRQGSYEQYF. In DNA, the CDR3 is TGCGCCAGCAGCGGGGGCCGACAGGGTTCCTACGAGCAGTACTTC.